This record concerns one T cell receptor beta chain sequence. This specimen belongs to a study of T cell responses to AZD1222 COVID-19 vaccine. As for the study in general: Pooled together were second doses at about 4 or about 12 weeks.

Trimming removed 0 bases from V and 1 base from J, with 16 bases in between. From germline, CDR1 is SGHDT and CDR2 YYEEEE. This CDR3 is 17 amino acids long. The table came from immunoSEQ multiplex PCR; TCRdb's copy has only in-frame clones and leaves some out. The sample shows about 93,000 clones, 80% to 90% of them seen only once. The source is an adult in good health. The source material was peripheral blood, sampled on day 0 of AZD1222 vaccination. The chain carries TRBV5-6 and TRBJ1-1; a weak D match, TRBD1 (5 bases). In DNA, the CDR3 is TGTGCCAGCAGCTTGGGCCGCCAGGGTCGGACGAACACTGAAGCTTTCTTT. Encoded protein: CASSLGRQGRTNTEAFF.